This is a list of T cell receptor beta chains from one sample in a study of blood T cell repertoires in COVID-19. Generated by immunoSEQ multiplex PCR, the TCRdb table keeps only in-frame clones and is missing some. The sample includes about 330,000 clones, roughly 89% of them seen just once. The material sequenced was peripheral blood. These TCRs come from a man aged 25-45 years with COVID-19, enrolled during active disease. The CDR3 runs from the conserved cysteine through the conserved F or W. The D gene is left open where the match is weak. Clone sizes are given selectively: once, few, many, or a class where the clone is expanded.

TRBV3-1/TRBV3-2,TRBJ2-7,.,.,TGTGCCAGCAGCCAAGGACAGGTCCTTTCCTACGAGCAGTACTTC,CASSQGQVLSYEQYF
TRBV5-5,TRBJ2-3,.,once,TGTGCCAGCAGCTTATGGGGGGGCCCAGATACGCAGTATTTT,CASSLWGGPDTQYF
TRBV5-1,TRBJ1-2,.,.,TGCGCCAGCAGCTTAAGAAGAACAAACTATGGCTACACCTTC,CASSLRRTNYGYTF
TRBV7-6,TRBJ1-4,TRBD1,.,TGTGCCAGCAGCCAGGGGGGTGCTGGTGAAAAACTGTTTTTT,CASSQGGAGEKLFF
TRBV12-3/TRBV12-4,TRBJ2-7,TRBD2,.,TGTGCCAGCAGATTAAGCGGGATCTACGAGCAGTACTTC,CASRLSGIYEQYF
TRBV28,TRBJ2-7,.,.,TGTGCCAGCAGACTTGGGGGGAGCTCCTACGAGCAGTACTTC,CASRLGGSSYEQYF
TRBV19,TRBJ2-1,.,.,TGTGCCAGTAGTATTATGGCTGGTTCGTACAATGAGCAGTTCTTC,CASSIMAGSYNEQFF
TRBV6-5,TRBJ1-1,.,.,TGTGCCAGCTCTATCGGGATGGGTGGCACTGAAGCTTTCTTT,CASSIGMGGTEAFF
TRBV9,TRBJ2-3,.,.,TGTGCCAGCAGCGTAGATGGGGGGAAAGATACGCAGTATTTT,CASSVDGGKDTQYF
TRBV2,TRBJ2-2,.,.,TGTGCCAGCAGGACACTCGGCACCGGGGAGCTGTTTTTT,CASRTLGTGELFF
TRBV5-1,TRBJ1-1,.,.,TGCGCCAGCAGCTTAACCCCATACAGGGATGTGGGCACTGAAGCTTTCTTT,CASSLTPYRDVGTEAFF
TRBV7-2,TRBJ2-7,.,.,TGTGCCAGCAGCTCACGAGGGGAGCAGTACTTC,CASSSRGEQYF
TRBV4-2,TRBJ2-7,TRBD2,.,TGTGCCAGCAGCCGGGAGGGCTTATCCTACGAGCAGTACTTC,CASSREGLSYEQYF
TRBV6-5,TRBJ2-5,TRBD2,.,TGTGCCAGCAGCCCCCTGGGAGGGGAGACCCAGTACTTC,CASSPLGGETQYF
TRBV18,TRBJ2-1,TRBD2,.,TGTGCCAGCTCGTCGACCGGGACTAGCGGGAGAAATGAGCAGTTCTTC,CASSSTGTSGRNEQFF
TRBV27,TRBJ1-4,TRBD1,.,TGTGCCAGCAGTAATAACAGGGGGCTTCATGAAAAACTGTTTTTT,CASSNNRGLHEKLFF
TRBV5-1,TRBJ2-2,.,.,TGCGCCAGCAGCTTGGATATAAACACCGGGGAGCTGTTTTTT,CASSLDINTGELFF
TRBV2,TRBJ2-5,.,.,TGTGCCAGCTTATCCCGAGGGCAAGAGACCCAGTACTTC,CASLSRGQETQYF
TRBV29-1,TRBJ1-1,.,.,TGCAGCGTTGAAGATTGGGCGATGCGGGATCCGGCTTTCTTT,CSVEDWAMRDPAFF
TRBV2,TRBJ2-1,TRBD1,.,TGTGCCAGCAGTGATTTCAGGACAGGGGTTGATGAGCAGTTCTTC,CASSDFRTGVDEQFF
TRBV7-2,TRBJ1-2,TRBD1,.,TGTGCCAGCAGCACGACAGGGAATAACTATGGCTACACCTTC,CASSTTGNNYGYTF
TRBV6-5,TRBJ2-3,.,.,TGTGCCAGCAGTTACTCGAGGCAGCCTACAGATACGCAGTATTTT,CASSYSRQPTDTQYF
TRBV18,TRBJ2-3,TRBD1,.,TGTGCCAGCTCACCACCTCCAGGGGGGCAGTATTTT,CASSPPPGGQYF
TRBV28,TRBJ1-2,.,.,TGTGCCAGCAGTTTAGCTGCAGGGCGCACCAACTATGGCTACACCTTC,CASSLAAGRTNYGYTF
TRBV6-2/TRBV6-3,TRBJ2-3,.,.,TGTGCCAGCATCCCCTCCCGGTCCTCAGATACGCAGTATTTT,CASIPSRSSDTQYF
TRBV12-3/TRBV12-4,TRBJ1-1,.,.,TGTGCCAGCAGGGGAGGCGGGGGGCCCGAAGCTTTCTTT,CASRGGGGPEAFF
TRBV7-2,TRBJ2-5,TRBD2,.,TGTGCCAGCAGCTTAAAAGCGGGGGGGATGATCGCCTTCGAGACCCAGTACTTC,CASSLKAGGMIAFETQYF
TRBV27,TRBJ2-7,.,.,TGTGCCAGCAGTATTAAGACTGGCTACGAGCAGTACTTC,CASSIKTGYEQYF
TRBV5-1,TRBJ1-1,.,once,TGCGCCAGCAGCTCGGGCGACAGAGAGAACACTGAAGCTTTCTTT,CASSSGDRENTEAFF
TRBV6-6,TRBJ2-7,TRBD2,.,TGTGCCAGCAAGCGGGGGCAGTTCTACGAGCAGTACTTC,CASKRGQFYEQYF
TRBV5-1,TRBJ2-7,TRBD1,.,TGCGCCAGCAGCTTGGCCAGGGGGCGGAACGAGCAGTACTTC,CASSLARGRNEQYF
TRBV7-3,TRBJ2-2,TRBD1,.,TGTGCCAGCAGCTTAACGGACAGGGCGATCGGGGAGCTGTTTTTT,CASSLTDRAIGELFF
TRBV19,TRBJ1-2,TRBD1,.,TGTGCCAGTAGTATTCCCACAGGGGGAATGGACTATGGCTACACCTTC,CASSIPTGGMDYGYTF
TRBV5-1,TRBJ2-7,TRBD1,.,TGCGCCAGCAGCGTTGACAGGGGCTACGAGCAGTACTTC,CASSVDRGYEQYF
TRBV30,TRBJ2-5,TRBD1,.,TGTGCCTGGAGTGGGGGACAGGGGGGTACCCAGTACTTC,CAWSGGQGGTQYF
TRBV28,TRBJ2-3,TRBD2,.,TGTGCCAGCAGTGCCGGGACTAGCGGCACAGATACGCAGTATTTT,CASSAGTSGTDTQYF
TRBV5-4,TRBJ2-1,TRBD2,.,TGTGCCAGCAGCCGGCCGGGACTAGCGGGAGGTAGCTCCTACAATGAGCAGTTCTTC,CASSRPGLAGGSSYNEQFF
TRBV12-5,TRBJ2-5,.,once,TGTGCTAGTGGTTTGGCGCAGGGAAGAGAGACCCAGTACTTC,CASGLAQGRETQYF
TRBV7-9,TRBJ2-7,TRBD1,.,TGTGCCAGCAGCCCTAGAGAGGGACAGGGCACCTACGAGCAGTACTTC,CASSPREGQGTYEQYF
TRBV7-2,TRBJ2-5,.,.,TGTGCCAGCAGCCCCCCCGGGGGGACCCAGTACTTC,CASSPPGGTQYF
TRBV24-1,TRBJ2-3,.,.,TGTGCCACCAGTGATTCCCCCGGGTCCACTAGCACAGATACGCAGTATTTT,CATSDSPGSTSTDTQYF
TRBV5-1,TRBJ1-6,.,.,TGCGCCAGCAGCTTGGGACAGACCTATAATTCACCCCTCCACTTT,CASSLGQTYNSPLHF
TRBV6-1,TRBJ2-5,TRBD1,.,TGTGCCAGCAGTGAAGCGGACAGGGGGGAGACCCAGTACTTC,CASSEADRGETQYF
TRBV4-3,TRBJ2-7,TRBD2,.,TGCGCCAGCAGCCAAGATCAAACAGCGGGAACAGTATCCTACGAGCAGTACTTC,CASSQDQTAGTVSYEQYF
TRBV27,TRBJ1-1,.,.,TGTGCCAGCAGTCGTTCCAGGAACACTGAAGCTTTCTTT,CASSRSRNTEAFF
TRBV4-3,TRBJ2-1,TRBD1,.,TGCGCCAGCTCCCAGGGGGCTGGTCGAAATGAGCAGTTCTTC,CASSQGAGRNEQFF
TRBV6-5,TRBJ1-2,.,.,TGTGCCAGCAGTTACTCGAAAGGGAGGGGTAACTATGGCTACACCTTC,CASSYSKGRGNYGYTF
TRBV7-9,TRBJ2-1,.,.,TGTGCCAGCAGCCCGAGGGAGAGAGAACAGTTCTTC,CASSPREREQFF
TRBV28,TRBJ2-1,.,.,TGTGCCAGCACGAGGGCTCCATACAATGAGCAGTTCTTC,CASTRAPYNEQFF
TRBV18,TRBJ2-7,TRBD1,few,TGTGCCAGCTCGTCCGGGACAGGGGAGTACGAGCAGTACTTC,CASSSGTGEYEQYF
TRBV5-8,TRBJ2-7,.,.,TGTGCCAGCAGCTTGGACGGTTACGAGCAGTACTTC,CASSLDGYEQYF
TRBV7-9,TRBJ1-1,.,.,TGTGCCAGCATCCCCGCGGGGAGTGAAGCTTTCTTT,CASIPAGSEAFF
TRBV27,TRBJ2-7,TRBD1,.,TGTGCCAGCAGTTCCTTAACCGGGACAGGGTCCTACGAGCAGTACTTC,CASSSLTGTGSYEQYF
TRBV5-1,TRBJ2-1,TRBD2,.,TGCGCCAGCAGCGCCACTAGCGGCTCCTACAATGAGCAGTTCTTC,CASSATSGSYNEQFF